These 25 T cell receptor beta chains were all obtained from the same sample, sequenced in a study of CD8 T cells in ankylosing spondylitis. TCRdb redid the calling of the 5' RACE reads with MiXCR, one entry per CDR3 protein. The profile covers fewer than 250,000 distinct CDR3 sequences, with roughly 24% appearing a single time and under 8% taken by the ten largest. The sequenced sample was blood, either unsorted or a sorted T cell fraction (not recorded which). The origin of the receptors is a male donor with ankylosing spondylitis or in good health (not recorded which).

This clonotype was seen a few times. The chain recombines TRBV6-2 or TRBV6-3 with TRBJ2-7, with TRBD2 matching 9 bases. Trimming removed 6 bases from V and 7 bases from J; junction bases left unmatched: 10. Germline CDR1 is MNHEY and CDR2 is SVGEGT. The length of the CDR3 is 14 residues. Here the CDR3 DNA reads TGTGCCAGCAGCCTGGGACTAGCCCCGCGAGAGCAGTACTTC. Amino acids: CASSLGLAPREQYF.

This clonotype was seen repeatedly, ten times or more. No DNA is shown, since the ends of the CDR3 on it are uncertain; the CDR3 is the one TCRdb lists. The rearrangement links TRBV6-5 to TRBJ1-5; the listed D gene, TRBD1, was not tested against the DNA. The CDR3 has 12 residues if both end residues are counted. The V gene's germline CDR1 is MNHEY and CDR2 SVGAGI. CDR3 protein: CASSSSGAPQHF.

This chain connects TRBV29-1 to TRBJ2-7; D gene unclear. Germline V gene sequence: CDR1 SQVTM, CDR2 ANQGSEA. CDR3 length: 13 residues. Deletions cut 3 bases from V and 2 bases from J, with 11 bases between. CDR3 DNA sequence: TGCAGCGTTGAGGGAAGTACGACCTACGAGCAGTACTTC. This gives the protein CSVEGSTTYEQYF.

A note on this clonotype: Just one base apart from a much larger clone, this may be a read error. The chain has TRBV10-3 and TRBJ1-2; D is unresolved. The CDR3 spans 13 residues. The germline V gene encodes CDR1 ENHRY and CDR2 SYGVKD. CDR3 nucleotides: TGTGCCATCAGTGAGTGGCGGAGCTATGGCTCCACCTTC. It encodes CAISEWRSYGSTF.

Ten or more counts support this clonotype. The chain recombines TRBV5-5 with TRBJ2-3; D possibly matches TRBD1 or TRBD2 (7 bases each). Germline assignment: CDR1 SGHKS and CDR2 YYEKEE (reference sequence). V shed 4 bases and J shed 4 bases, with 16 bases lying between them. This CDR3 region has 15 residues. CDR3 DNA sequence: TGTGCCAGCAGCACCCCAGGGGGGGCGGCAGATACGCAGTATTTT. It specifies CASSTPGGAADTQYF. The full variable domain, rest sourced from reference TRBV5-5 and TRBJ2-3, is DAGVTQSPTHLIKTRGQQVTLRCSPISGHKSVSWYQQVLGQGPQFIFQYYEKEERGRGNFPDRFSARQFPNYSSELNVNALLLGDSALYLCASSTPGGAADTQYFGPGTRLTVL.

This clonotype was counted many times. The chain carries TRBV20-1 and TRBJ2-3; 7 bases are shared with TRBD2. The CDR3 has 16 amino acids. Germline V CDR1 and CDR2: DFQATT, SNEGSKA (reference sequence). V gave up 3 bases and J gave up 3 bases; unmatched junction bases: 12. CDR3 region: CSASSPGGSGTDTQYF. The DNA of the CDR3 is TGCAGTGCTAGTTCACCGGGCGGGAGTGGAACAGATACGCAGTATTTT.

The chain couples TRBV29-1 to TRBJ2-5; D is possibly TRBD1 or TRBD2 (5 bases each). V was trimmed by 6 bases and J by 11 bases, leaving 25 bases between them. This CDR3 spans 14 amino acids. Germline V lookup: CDR1 SQVTM, CDR2 ANQGSEA. The CDR3, as DNA: TGCAGCGTCGAGCCTCGAGGGACCCCTTCGTTTCAGTACTTC. Translation gives CSVEPRGTPSFQYF.

This clonotype was counted at least ten times. The V and J genes are TRBV5-1 and TRBJ2-1; D is possibly TRBD2 (6 bases). This CDR3 is built from 15 residues. Germline lookup yields CDR1 SGHRS and CDR2 YFSETQ. V was trimmed by 0 bases and J by 5 bases, leaving 12 bases between them. In DNA form, the CDR3 reads TGCGCCAGCAGCTTGGCCGGAGGGAAGGACAATGAGCAGTTCTTC. Residues: CASSLAGGKDNEQFF. Based on the CDR3 plus reference TRBV5-1 and TRBJ2-1, the full variable domain is KAGVTQTPRYLIKTRGQQVTLSCSPISGHRSVSWYQQTPGQGLQFLFEYFSETQRNKGNFPGRFSGRQFSNSRSEMNVSTLELGDSALYLCASSLAGGKDNEQFFGPGTRLTVL.

This clonotype was seen many times. The rearrangement joins TRBV27 to TRBJ2-5; perhaps D is TRBD1 or TRBD2 (6 bases each). This CDR3 contains 15 residues. Per the germline V gene, CDR1 is MNHEY and CDR2 is SMNVEV (reference sequence). Trimming shortened V by 1 base and J by 4 bases, and 13 bases separated the two germline ends. The CDR3, as DNA: TGTGCCAGCAGTTTATATAGCGGAGGGGGAGAGACCCAGTACTTC. It codes for CASSLYSGGGETQYF.

The gene calls are TRBV11-2 and TRBJ2-1; 10 positions match TRBD2. Germline V gives CDR1 SGHAT, CDR2 FQNNGV. Trimming at V came to 6 bases and at J to 6 bases, leaving 8 bases not matched to a gene. The CDR3 contains 15 residues. The CDR3 nucleotides read TGTGCCAGCAGTCCCGGGACTAGCGTAATCAATGAGCAGTTCTTC. Its protein product is CASSPGTSVINEQFF. Using reference TRBV11-2 and TRBJ2-1 for the parts outside the CDR3, the full variable domain is EAGVAQSPRYKIIEKRQSVAFWCNPISGHATLYWYQQILGQGPKLLIQFQNNGVVDDSQLPKDRFSAERLKGVDSTLKIQPAKLEDSAVYLCASSPGTSVINEQFFGPGTRLTVL.

This clonotype was recorded a few times. This chain uses TRBV20-1 with TRBJ2-3; D is perhaps TRBD1 (5 bases). Looked up from germline, CDR1 is DFQATT and CDR2 is SNEGSKA (reference sequence). The V end lost 3 bases, the J end lost 6 bases, and 16 bases lay between the germline ends. The CDR3 extends over 14 amino acids. This CDR3 is CSARGSRKGDTQYF. CDR3 DNA sequence: TGCAGTGCTAGGGGGTCGAGGAAGGGGGATACGCAGTATTTT.

This clonotype came up a few times. The J gene is TRBJ2-1, the V gene TRBV29-1, with TRBD2 matching over 8 bases. Trimming took 4 bases from V and 2 from J; bases not matched to a gene: 7. There are 15 residues in the CDR3. Germline V gives CDR1 SQVTM, CDR2 ANQGSEA. The CDR3 region is CSVGKGAGAYNEQFF. For the CDR3, the DNA is TGCAGCGTTGGCAAGGGAGCGGGAGCCTACAATGAGCAGTTCTTC.

This clonotype was recorded at least ten times. The chain joins TRBV9 to TRBJ2-5; no reliable D call. V shed 0 bases and J shed 2 bases, with 8 bases lying between them. From germline, CDR1 is SGDLS and CDR2 YYNGEE. The CDR3 has 14 amino acids. The CDR3 region is CASSVGPQQETQYF. The CDR3 DNA reads TGTGCCAGCAGCGTAGGGCCACAACAAGAGACCCAGTACTTC.

The J gene is TRBJ2-7, the V gene TRBV29-1; the D gene is possibly TRBD2 (7 bases). This CDR3 is built from 13 residues. The V gene lost 7 bases and the J gene lost 7 bases, with 20 bases spanning the gap. Looked up from germline, CDR1 is SQVTM and CDR2 is ANQGSEA. CDR3 residues: CSASLRGRGEQYF. The CDR3 DNA is TGCAGCGCCAGTTTGCGGGGGCGGGGGGAGCAGTACTTC.

This clonotype came up many times. The V call is TRBV29-1, the J call TRBJ1-4; D gene ambiguous. V lost 8 bases and J lost 0, with 22 bases in between. Germline values: CDR1 SQVTM, CDR2 ANQGSEA. CDR3 length: 17 amino acids. The CDR3 DNA follows: TGCAGCCCTACCTCGGGAGGCAGAGGAGCAACTAATGAAAAACTGTTTTTT. Amino acid sequence: CSPTSGGRGATNEKLFF.

The chain couples TRBV4-2 to TRBJ2-7; no definite D call. This CDR3 spans 15 amino acids. CDR1 is LGHNA, CDR2 YNFKEQ, per germline. Trimming took off 0 bases at V and 0 bases at J, with 9 bases between the two ends. Here the CDR3 reads CASSQDPQYSYEQYF. The CDR3, as DNA: TGTGCCAGCAGCCAAGATCCTCAGTACTCCTACGAGCAGTACTTC.

This clonotype was counted at least ten times. For the CDR3, the DNA is TGCAGTGCTATAAATCTAGCGGGAGTGCGGGAGACCCAGTACTTC. It translates to CSAINLAGVRETQYF. J is TRBJ2-5 and V is TRBV20-1; TRBD2 aligns across 10 bases. This CDR3 has 15 amino acids. Trimming removed 4 bases from V and 5 bases from J; junction bases left unmatched: 10. Germline V gene lookup returns CDR1 DFQATT and CDR2 SNEGSKA (reference sequence).

This clonotype came up once. The rearrangement links TRBV4-2 to TRBJ2-5; 8 bases fit TRBD2. The CDR3 spans 16 residues. The ends lost 3 bases at V and 4 bases at J; junction bases unmatched: 10. The germline V gene has CDR1 LGHNA and CDR2 YNFKEQ. CDR3 sequence (DNA): TGTGCCAGCAGCCAGAATCCGGGACTAGTTGCAGAGACCCAGTACTTC. This encodes CASSQNPGLVAETQYF.

The table lists this clonotype with many counts. J is TRBJ2-1 and V is TRBV7-2; D perhaps matches TRBD2 (6 bases). The V and J ends lost 5 bases and 4 bases respectively, with 15 bases between them. CDR1 and CDR2 from the germline V gene are SGHTA and FQGNSA. CDR3 size: 15 residues. The chain's CDR3 is CASSRLWGEYNEQFF. CDR3 DNA: TGTGCCAGCAGCCGGCTCTGGGGGGAGTACAATGAGCAGTTCTTC.

The rearrangement uses TRBV20-1 and TRBJ2-1; the match to TRBD2 covers 7 bases. The CDR3 has 15 residues. Looked up from germline, CDR1 is DFQATT and CDR2 is SNEGSKA (reference sequence). The V and J ends lost 2 bases and 7 bases, in that order; junction bases with no gene match: 11. In nucleotides, the CDR3 is TGCAGTGCTAGATCGGCGGGGGAACGGCGGAATGAGCAGTTCTTC. Translating gives CSARSAGERRNEQFF.

A remark on this clonotype: Given a much more abundant clone one base away, this may be a read error. The CDR3 sequence: CASSWGTKETQYF. The CDR3 DNA reads TGTGCCAGCAGCTGGGGGACAAAAGAGACCCAGTACTTC. The V gene is TRBV7-2, the J gene TRBJ2-5; maybe TRBD1 (6 bases). Between the trimmed V and J ends, which lost 4 bases and 3 bases, there was a span of 9 bases. Germline-derived CDR1 and CDR2 are SGHTA and FQGNSA. This CDR3 is 13 amino acids long.

The chain joins TRBV5-5 to TRBJ2-1, with D perhaps TRBD1 or TRBD2 (6 bases each). The CDR3 covers 17 residues. Germline CDR1 SGHKS, CDR2 YYEKEE (reference sequence). Trimming took off 4 bases at V and 6 bases at J, with 23 bases between the two ends. DNA of the CDR3: TGTGCCAGCAGCAGCGAACCCCTGGGGGGACACAGCAATGAGCAGTTCTTC. It translates to CASSSEPLGGHSNEQFF.

The genes are TRBV7-8 and TRBJ2-4; D gene ambiguous. Germline CDR1 reads SGHVS; CDR2 reads FQNEAQ. V was shortened by 4 bases and J by 5 bases, with 9 bases between the two germline ends. The CDR3 covers 13 residues. DNA for the CDR3: TGTGCCAGCAGCTACGGACGGGAAAACATTCAGTACTTC. Its protein product is CASSYGRENIQYF.

The chain is built from TRBV20-1 and TRBJ2-7, with D hard to call. V was trimmed by 4 bases and J by 0 bases, leaving 13 bases between them. The CDR3 totals 14 residues. The germline V gene has CDR1 DFQATT and CDR2 SNEGSKA (reference sequence). This CDR3 is CSATGIADSYEQYF. The CDR3 DNA is TGCAGTGCTACTGGGATAGCTGACTCCTACGAGCAGTACTTC.

This chain links TRBV6-5 with TRBJ2-1, with 13 bases identical to TRBD2. Germline loops: CDR1 MNHEY, CDR2 SVGAGI. J gave up 0 bases and V 6 bases, and 8 bases lay outside the gene matches. The CDR3 has 18 residues. CDR3 residues: CASRYGLAGDRSYNEQFF. Written as DNA, the CDR3 is TGTGCCAGCAGATATGGACTAGCGGGAGATCGCTCCTACAATGAGCAGTTCTTC.